Detailed here is one T cell receptor (beta chain). Antigen specificity is unknown. The data derive from a study of monozygotic twins with inflammatory bowel disease. In germline, CDR1 is MNHEY, CDR2 SVGEGT. The CDR3 contains 11 residues. Eight separate reactions per sample served to make cDNA. TCRdb derives one entry per CDR3 protein from the 5' RACE reads, leaving out DNA. Its table lists about 210,000 distinct CDR3 sequences. Whole-study findings and limits: Patient-specific immunosuppressive treatments may have made repertoires more variable.

The source material was blood. The TCR comes from a human donor with ulcerative colitis or Crohn's disease, or a healthy co-twin of an affected twin (not recorded which). The J gene is TRBJ2-6, the V gene TRBV6-2 or TRBV6-3; TCRdb indicates TRBD1, and absent DNA this call remains unverified. The CDR3 loop reads CASSDRTELLF.